The next 15 T cell receptor beta chains were all read from a single sample in a study of T cell responses to AZD1222 COVID-19 vaccine. Clones were sequenced by immunoSEQ multiplex PCR, and TCRdb holds only the in-frame ones, with some missing. Of approximately 160,000 clones listed, 92% are singletons. The sequenced sample was peripheral blood, obtained 28 days after the second AZD1222 dose. The receptors were sampled from an adult who received the AZD1222 COVID-19 vaccine.

The V and J genes are TRBV5-1 and TRBJ1-1; D might be TRBD1 (5 bases). Germline lookup yields CDR1 SGHRS and CDR2 YFSETQ. Between the trimmed V and J ends, which lost 3 bases and 6 bases, there was a span of 12 bases. The CDR3 extends over 13 amino acids. CDR3 residues: CASSWGGAPEAFF. CDR3 bases: TGCGCCAGCAGCTGGGGAGGGGCCCCTGAAGCTTTCTTT.

The chain combines TRBV6-5 with TRBJ1-1; a possible D gene is TRBD1 (5 bases). Germline assignment: CDR1 MNHEY and CDR2 SVGAGI. V lost 6 bases and J lost 11, with 13 bases in between. CDR3 length: 11 amino acids. This chain's CDR3 is CASRWGSRAFF. DNA of the CDR3: TGTGCCAGCAGGTGGGGCTCAAGGGCTTTCTTT.

The chain is built from TRBV2 and TRBJ2-7, with 9 bases lining up with TRBD2. V trimming: 4 bases; J trimming: 2 bases; junction bases outside the gene matches: 9. Germline CDR1 SNHLY, CDR2 FYNNEI. CDR3 size: 16 residues. The CDR3 nucleotides are TGTGCCAGCAGTGGCTCGGGACTAGCTGGGACCTACGAGCAGTACTTC. This codes for CASSGSGLAGTYEQYF.

The V call is TRBV7-7, the J call TRBJ2-3, with 10 bases identical to TRBD2. Germline loops: CDR1 SSHAT, CDR2 FNYEAQ (reference sequence). Losses at the gene ends were 2 bases for V and 4 bases for J; bases not matched to a gene: 0. The CDR3 is made up of 14 amino acids. CDR3 nucleotides: TGTGCCAGCAGCTTAAGCGGGGGGGCAGATACGCAGTATTTT. Its protein product is CASSLSGGADTQYF.

The rearrangement uses TRBV7-2 and TRBJ1-5; no clear D. Germline loops: CDR1 SGHTA, CDR2 FQGNSA. The V and J ends lost 4 bases and 0 bases respectively, with 16 bases between them. The CDR3 length is 17 residues. CDR3: CASSSNLLAGSNQPQHF. In DNA, the CDR3 is TGTGCCAGCAGCTCTAACCTGTTAGCGGGTAGCAATCAGCCCCAGCATTTT.

V gene TRBV7-2 combines with J gene TRBJ1-2, with 12 positions matching TRBD1. This CDR3 spans 19 amino acids. J was trimmed by 1 base and V by 1 base; bases with no gene match: 10. The V gene's germline CDR1 is SGHTA and CDR2 FQGNSA. Here the CDR3 DNA reads TGTGCCAGCAGCTTAGGGTCCTGGGACAGGGGGCGCGGTAACTATGGCTACACCTTC. Protein product: CASSLGSWDRGRGNYGYTF.

V gene TRBV19 combines with J gene TRBJ1-2; no clear D gene. This CDR3 comprises 14 residues. V lost 3 bases, J lost 3 bases, and 11 bases lay in between. The V gene's germline CDR1 is LNHDA and CDR2 SQIVND (reference sequence). The CDR3 loop is CASSILRADYGYTF. The CDR3 DNA reads TGTGCCAGTAGTATTCTGAGGGCTGACTATGGCTACACCTTC. The variable domain in full, with the rest retrieved from reference TRBV19 and TRBJ1-2, is DGGITQSPKYLFRKEGQNVTLSCEQNLNHDAMYWYRQDPGQGLRLIYYSQIVNDFQKGDIAEGYSVSREKKESFPLTVTSAQKNPTAFYLCASSILRADYGYTFGSGTRLTVV.

Concerning this clone itself: One end of the junction does not line up with germline, which may come from a read error. V usage is TRBV15 and J usage is TRBJ1-4; possibly TRBD1 for D (6 bases). The V gene's germline CDR1 is LNHNV and CDR2 YYDKDF (reference sequence). The CDR3 is 16 amino acids. CDR3 in amino acids: CATSRGWGHTSENLFF. The CDR3 DNA follows: TGTGCCACCAGCAGAGGCTGGGGACATACCAGTGAAAACCTGTTTTTT.

The rearrangement joins TRBV7-9 to TRBJ2-2; TRBD1 might be the D (5 bases). Germline V gene lookup returns CDR1 SEHNR and CDR2 FQNEAQ (reference sequence). This CDR3 contains 14 residues. The V gene lost 5 bases and the J gene lost 1 base, with 8 bases spanning the gap. The chain's CDR3 is CASSPGQNTGELFF. The CDR3 DNA sequence: TGTGCCAGCAGCCCTGGACAGAACACCGGGGAGCTGTTTTTT.

The chain is built from TRBV5-6 and TRBJ2-5, with a tentative D call TRBD2 (5 bases). The CDR3 extends over 14 amino acids. The germline gives CDR1 SGHDT, CDR2 YYEEEE. V lost 4 bases, J lost 1 base, and 11 bases lay in between. CDR3 nucleotides: TGTGCCAGCAGCCCCGGGATTGTCCAAGAGACCCAGTACTTC. It encodes CASSPGIVQETQYF.

This clone has just one count. The rearrangement links TRBV30 to TRBJ1-2, with D possibly TRBD1 on 5 matching bases. This CDR3 spans 14 amino acids. The germline V gene encodes CDR1 GTSNPN and CDR2 SVGIG (reference sequence). Trimming cost V 6 bases and J 2 bases, with 16 bases left between them. The CDR3 nucleotides read TGTGCCTGCACCCGACCGGGGGGAAACTATGGCTACACCTTC. It translates to CACTRPGGNYGYTF.

This chain connects TRBV2 to TRBJ1-1, with TRBD1 as a possible D gene (5 bases). The CDR3 length is 13 residues. The germline CDR1 and CDR2 sequences are SNHLY and FYNNEI. V was shortened by 0 bases and J by 4 bases, with 6 bases between the two germline ends. The DNA for the CDR3 is TGTGCCAGCAGTGAAGCCAGGGTCACTGAAGCTTTCTTT. This codes for CASSEARVTEAFF.

The chain has TRBV29-1 and TRBJ1-1; D is unresolved. Germline CDR1 and CDR2: SQVTM and ANQGSEA. This CDR3 region has 13 residues. Trimming shortened V by 4 bases and J by 5 bases, and 14 bases separated the two germline ends. The CDR3 here is CSVVLGIKTEAFF. The CDR3 DNA reads TGCAGCGTTGTGCTGGGGATAAAGACTGAAGCTTTCTTT.

The rearrangement joins TRBV7-6 to TRBJ2-2; no clear D. CDR1 and CDR2 (germline): SGHVS, FNYEAQ. Trimming cost V 5 bases and J 1 base, with 14 bases left between them. The CDR3 consists of 16 residues. CDR3 loop: CASSPHDLGNTGELFF. CDR3 nucleotide sequence: TGTGCCAGCAGCCCCCATGATCTGGGGAACACCGGGGAGCTGTTTTTT. Supplemented by reference TRBV7-6 and TRBJ2-2, the full variable domain reads GAGVSQSPRYKVTKRGQDVALRCDPISGHVSLYWYRQALGQGPEFLTYFNYEAQQDKSGLPNDRFSAERPEGSISTLTIQRTEQRDSAMYRCASSPHDLGNTGELFFGEGSRLTVL.

The chain uses TRBV5-5 and TRBJ1-2; D possibly corresponds to TRBD1 (6 bases). V lost 1 base to trimming and J lost 4 bases, with 17 bases between them. Germline V CDR1 and CDR2: SGHKS, YYEKEE (reference sequence). The CDR3 contains 16 residues. The CDR3 nucleotides are TGTGCCAGCAGCTTGATGGCGGGGGGGCCGGGCTATGGCTACACCTTC. It encodes CASSLMAGGPGYGYTF.